This TCR beta chain was identified during a study of shared clonotypes between healthy human individuals. Sequenced by immunoSEQ multiplex PCR; TCRdb stores in-frame clones only, minus some. This repertoire shows some 380,000 clones, roughly 96% found once; its top ten account for about 0.34%. The CDR3 sequence is 15 residues long. Losses at the gene ends were 4 bases for V and 3 bases for J; bases not matched to a gene: 4. From germline, CDR1 is SGHKS and CDR2 YYEKEE (reference sequence). Specimen: memory CD8+ T cells sorted from blood. Documented subset: CD45RO+ cells pooled with CCR7-negative TemRA cells. V and J are TRBV5-5 and TRBJ2-2; 9 bases are a match to TRBD1. This receptor was obtained from a man younger than 40 in good health. The CDR3 nucleotides are TGTGCCAGCAGCGACCGGGACAGGGACACCGGGGAGCTGTTTTTT. Translating it yields CASSDRDRDTGELFF.